This T cell receptor (beta chain) appears in the sequencing data of a study of shared T cell receptors in the human thymus. This CDR3 is 17 amino acids long. Germline CDR1 and CDR2: MNHEY and SMNVEV (reference sequence). V lost 5 bases and J lost 8; bases outside the gene matches: 18. Profiling relied on immunoSEQ multiplex PCR, and the TCRdb table lists in-frame clones only, not all of them. The sample has hundreds of thousands of clones, roughly 86% seen once. These data were likewise used in another study, on human thymus T cells. That paper states: The donor group consisted of healthy Finnish infants who were having corrective surgery for congenital heart defects. Thymus tissue was removed during corrective cardiac surgery. What appeared biased in thymic and blood repertoires was the usage of V and J genes.

The clonotype was recovered from a boy younger than two with a congenital heart defect. The rearrangement joins TRBV27 to TRBJ2-3, with TRBD2 matching over 8 bases. Sequencing was carried out using thymocytes. The CDR3 DNA sequence: TGTGCCAGCAGTAAACAAAAAACTAGCGGCGGGGGCTCTACGCAGTATTTT. Residues: CASSKQKTSGGGSTQYF.